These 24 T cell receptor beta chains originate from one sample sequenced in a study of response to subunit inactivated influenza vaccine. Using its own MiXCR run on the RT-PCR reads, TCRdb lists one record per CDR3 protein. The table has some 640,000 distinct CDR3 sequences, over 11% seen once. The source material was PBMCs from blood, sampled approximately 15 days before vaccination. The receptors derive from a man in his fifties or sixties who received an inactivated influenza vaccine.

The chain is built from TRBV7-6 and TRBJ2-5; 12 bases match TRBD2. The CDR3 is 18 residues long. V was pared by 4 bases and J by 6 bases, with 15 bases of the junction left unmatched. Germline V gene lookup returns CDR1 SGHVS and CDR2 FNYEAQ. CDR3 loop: CASSSYAPTSGGLKTQYF. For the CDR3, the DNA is TGTGCCAGCAGCTCTTACGCGCCGACTAGCGGGGGTTTGAAGACCCAGTACTTC.

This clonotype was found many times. The CDR3 loop reads CASSQARPAPTNEKLFF. The CDR3 nucleotides read TGCGCCAGCAGCCAGGCGCGTCCCGCGCCAACTAATGAAAAACTGTTTTTT. This chain uses TRBV4-1 with TRBJ1-4; D remains ambiguous. CDR1 and CDR2 from the germline V gene are MGHRA and YSYEKL. The CDR3 is 17 amino acids. V lost 3 bases, J lost 0 bases, and 14 bases lay in between.

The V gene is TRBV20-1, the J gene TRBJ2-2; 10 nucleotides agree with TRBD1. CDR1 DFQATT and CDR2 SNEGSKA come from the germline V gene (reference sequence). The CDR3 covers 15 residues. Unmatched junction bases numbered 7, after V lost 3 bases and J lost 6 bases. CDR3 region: CSARGDRGLSGELFF. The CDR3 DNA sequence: TGCAGTGCTAGGGGCGACAGGGGGCTATCCGGGGAGCTGTTTTTT.

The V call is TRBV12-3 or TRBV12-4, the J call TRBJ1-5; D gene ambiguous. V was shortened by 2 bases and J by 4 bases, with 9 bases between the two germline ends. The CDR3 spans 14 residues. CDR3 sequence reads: CASSLTTWNQPQHF. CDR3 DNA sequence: TGTGCCAGCAGTTTAACTACATGGAATCAGCCCCAGCATTTT.

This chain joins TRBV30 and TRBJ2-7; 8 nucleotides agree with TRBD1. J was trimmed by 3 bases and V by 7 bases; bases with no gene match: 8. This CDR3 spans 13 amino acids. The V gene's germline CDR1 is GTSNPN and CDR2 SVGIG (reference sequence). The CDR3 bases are TGTGCCTCTACAGGGACAGGCTACTACGAGCAGTACTTC. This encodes CASTGTGYYEQYF.

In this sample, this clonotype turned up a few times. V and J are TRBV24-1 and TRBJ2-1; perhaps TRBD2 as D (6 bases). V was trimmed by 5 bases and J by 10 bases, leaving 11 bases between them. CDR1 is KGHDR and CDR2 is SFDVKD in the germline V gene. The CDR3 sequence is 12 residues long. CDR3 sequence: CATSGEGGEQFF. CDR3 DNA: TGTGCCACCAGTGGCGAGGGAGGCGAGCAGTTCTTC.

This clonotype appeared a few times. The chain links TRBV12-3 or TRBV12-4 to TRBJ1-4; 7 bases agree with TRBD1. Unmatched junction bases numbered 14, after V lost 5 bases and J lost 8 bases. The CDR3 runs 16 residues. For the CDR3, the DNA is TGTGCCAGCAGTCCCCAGACAGGGATCGGCCGCGAAAAACTGTTTTTT. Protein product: CASSPQTGIGREKLFF.

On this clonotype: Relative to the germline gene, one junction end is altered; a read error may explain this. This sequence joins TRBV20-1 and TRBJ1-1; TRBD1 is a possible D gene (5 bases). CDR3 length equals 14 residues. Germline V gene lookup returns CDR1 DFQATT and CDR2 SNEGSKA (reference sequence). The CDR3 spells CSAGDSYVSTEAFF. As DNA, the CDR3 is TGCAGTGCTGGAGACAGCTACGTGAGCACTGAAGCTTTCTTT.

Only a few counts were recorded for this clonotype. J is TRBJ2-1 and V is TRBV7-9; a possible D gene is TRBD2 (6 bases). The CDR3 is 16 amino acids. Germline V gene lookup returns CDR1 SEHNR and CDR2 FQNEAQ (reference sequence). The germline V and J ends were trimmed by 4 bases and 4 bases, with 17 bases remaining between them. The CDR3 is CASSSQGRRGYNEQFF. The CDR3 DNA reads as TGTGCCAGCAGCTCCCAGGGTCGCCGGGGGTACAATGAGCAGTTCTTC.

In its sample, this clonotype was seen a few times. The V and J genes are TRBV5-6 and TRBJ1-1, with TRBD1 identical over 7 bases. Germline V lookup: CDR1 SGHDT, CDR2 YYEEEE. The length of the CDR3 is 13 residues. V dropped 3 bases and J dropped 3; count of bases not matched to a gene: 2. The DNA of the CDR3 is TGTGCCAGCAGCTGGACAGGTTACACTGAAGCTTTCTTT. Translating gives CASSWTGYTEAFF.

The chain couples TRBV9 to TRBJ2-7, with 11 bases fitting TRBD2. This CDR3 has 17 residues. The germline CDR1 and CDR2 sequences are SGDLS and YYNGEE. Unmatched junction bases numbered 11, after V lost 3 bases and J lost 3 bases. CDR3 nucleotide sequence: TGTGCCAGCAGCGCGGGCGTATCTAGCGGGGGGTTCTACGAGCAGTACTTC. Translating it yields CASSAGVSSGGFYEQYF.

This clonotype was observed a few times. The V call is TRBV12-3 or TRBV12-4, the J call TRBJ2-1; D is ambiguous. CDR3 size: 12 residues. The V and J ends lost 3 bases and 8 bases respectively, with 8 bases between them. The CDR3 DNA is TGTGCCAGCAGTTTCCAACGCGATGAGCAGTTCTTC. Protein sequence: CASSFQRDEQFF.

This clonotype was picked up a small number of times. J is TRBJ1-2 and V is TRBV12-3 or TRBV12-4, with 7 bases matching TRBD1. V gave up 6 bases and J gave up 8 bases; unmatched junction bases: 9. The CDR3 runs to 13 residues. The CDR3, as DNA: TGTGCCAGCAGCCCTACCACAGGGGAAGGCTACACCTTC. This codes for CASSPTTGEGYTF.

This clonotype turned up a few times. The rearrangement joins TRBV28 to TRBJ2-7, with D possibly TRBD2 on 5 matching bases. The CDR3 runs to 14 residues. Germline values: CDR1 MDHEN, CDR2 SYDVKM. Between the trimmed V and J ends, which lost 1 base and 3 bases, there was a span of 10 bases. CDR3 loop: CASSLFGVNYEQYF. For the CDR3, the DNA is TGTGCCAGCAGTTTATTCGGGGTTAACTACGAGCAGTACTTC.

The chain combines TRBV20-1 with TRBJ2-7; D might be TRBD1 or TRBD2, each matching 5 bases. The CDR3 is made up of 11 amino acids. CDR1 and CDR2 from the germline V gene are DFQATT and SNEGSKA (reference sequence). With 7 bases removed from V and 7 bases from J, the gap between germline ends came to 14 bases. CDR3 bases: TGCAGTGTCCCGTGGGGACGGGAGCAGTACTTC. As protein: CSVPWGREQYF.

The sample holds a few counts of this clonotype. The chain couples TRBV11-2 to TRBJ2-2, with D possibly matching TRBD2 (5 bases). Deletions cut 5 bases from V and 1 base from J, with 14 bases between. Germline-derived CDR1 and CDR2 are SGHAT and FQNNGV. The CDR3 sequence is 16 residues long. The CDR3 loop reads CASSLEGQVNTGELFF. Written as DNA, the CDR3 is TGTGCCAGCAGCCTTGAGGGTCAGGTGAACACCGGGGAGCTGTTTTTT. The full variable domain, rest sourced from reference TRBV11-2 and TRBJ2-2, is EAGVAQSPRYKIIEKRQSVAFWCNPISGHATLYWYQQILGQGPKLLIQFQNNGVVDDSQLPKDRFSAERLKGVDSTLKIQPAKLEDSAVYLCASSLEGQVNTGELFFGEGSRLTVL.

The CDR3 here is CATSRVEGSRVPEQFF. The CDR3, as DNA: TGTGCCACCAGCAGAGTGGAGGGATCCAGGGTACCTGAGCAGTTCTTC. The rearrangement links TRBV15 to TRBJ2-1; tentatively, D is TRBD2 (6 bases). Per the germline V gene, CDR1 is LNHNV and CDR2 is YYDKDF (reference sequence). Deletions cut 1 base from V and 9 bases from J, with 19 bases between. There are 16 residues in the CDR3. Variable domain in full (rest from reference TRBV15 and TRBJ2-1): DAMVIQNPRYQVTQFGKPVTLSCSQTLNHNVMYWYQQKSSQAPKLLFHYYDKDFNNEADTPDNFQSRRPNTSFCFLDIRSPGLGDTAMYLCATSRVEGSRVPEQFFGPGTRLTVL.

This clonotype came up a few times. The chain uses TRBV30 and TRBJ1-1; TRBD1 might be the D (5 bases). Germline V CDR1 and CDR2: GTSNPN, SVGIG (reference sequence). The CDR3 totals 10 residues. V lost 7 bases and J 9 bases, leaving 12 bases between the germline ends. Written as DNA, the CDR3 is TGTGCCTCAGACAGAACCCAAGCTTTCTTT. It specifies CASDRTQAFF.

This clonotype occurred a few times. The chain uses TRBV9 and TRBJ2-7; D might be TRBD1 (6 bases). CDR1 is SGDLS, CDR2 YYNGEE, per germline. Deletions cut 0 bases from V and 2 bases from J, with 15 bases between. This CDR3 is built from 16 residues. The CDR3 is CASSVAVGDTAYEQYF. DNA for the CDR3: TGTGCCAGCAGCGTAGCAGTGGGGGACACCGCCTACGAGCAGTACTTC.

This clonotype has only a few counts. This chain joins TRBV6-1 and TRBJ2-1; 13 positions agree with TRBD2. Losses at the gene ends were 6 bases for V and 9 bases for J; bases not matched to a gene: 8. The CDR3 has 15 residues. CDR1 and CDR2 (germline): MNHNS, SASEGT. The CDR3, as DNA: TGTGCCAGCAGCCGGACTAGCGGGAGAGTTATTGAGCAGTTCTTC. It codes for CASSRTSGRVIEQFF.

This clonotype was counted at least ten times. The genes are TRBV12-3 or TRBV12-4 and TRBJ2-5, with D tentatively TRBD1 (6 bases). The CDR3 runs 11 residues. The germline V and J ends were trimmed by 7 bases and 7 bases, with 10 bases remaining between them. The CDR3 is CASTRGGTQYF. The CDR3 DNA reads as TGTGCCAGCACCAGAGGGGGGACCCAGTACTTC.

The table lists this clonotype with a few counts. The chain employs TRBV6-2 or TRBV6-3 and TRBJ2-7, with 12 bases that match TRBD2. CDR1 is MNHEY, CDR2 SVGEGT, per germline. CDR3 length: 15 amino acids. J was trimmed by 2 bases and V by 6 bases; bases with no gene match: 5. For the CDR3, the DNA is TGTGCCAGCAGAGTAGGACTAGCGGGACCCTACGAGCAGTACTTC. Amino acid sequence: CASRVGLAGPYEQYF.

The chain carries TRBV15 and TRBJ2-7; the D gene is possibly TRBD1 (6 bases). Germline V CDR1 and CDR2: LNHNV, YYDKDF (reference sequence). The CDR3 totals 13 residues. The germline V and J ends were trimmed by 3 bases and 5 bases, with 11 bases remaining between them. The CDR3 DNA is TGTGCCACCAGCAGGGCTTGGGGGCACGAGCAGTACTTC. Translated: CATSRAWGHEQYF.

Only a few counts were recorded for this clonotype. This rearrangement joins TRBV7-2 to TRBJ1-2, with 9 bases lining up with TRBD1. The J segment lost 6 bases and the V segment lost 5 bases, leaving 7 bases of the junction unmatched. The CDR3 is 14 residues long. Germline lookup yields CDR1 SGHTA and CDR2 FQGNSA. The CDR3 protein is CASSRDRVVDGYTF. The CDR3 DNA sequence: TGTGCCAGCAGCCGGGACAGGGTGGTGGATGGCTACACCTTC.